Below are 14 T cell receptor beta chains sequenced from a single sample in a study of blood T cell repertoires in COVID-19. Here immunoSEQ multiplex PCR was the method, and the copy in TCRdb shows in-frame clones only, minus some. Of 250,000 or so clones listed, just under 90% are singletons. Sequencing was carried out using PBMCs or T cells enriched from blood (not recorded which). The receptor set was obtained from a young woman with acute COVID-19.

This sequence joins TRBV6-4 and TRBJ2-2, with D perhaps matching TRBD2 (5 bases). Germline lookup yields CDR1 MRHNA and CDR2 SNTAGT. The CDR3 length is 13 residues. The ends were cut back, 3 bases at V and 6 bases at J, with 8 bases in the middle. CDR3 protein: CASSEGGAGELFF. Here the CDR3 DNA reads TGTGCCAGCAGTGAAGGAGGCGCCGGGGAGCTGTTTTTT.

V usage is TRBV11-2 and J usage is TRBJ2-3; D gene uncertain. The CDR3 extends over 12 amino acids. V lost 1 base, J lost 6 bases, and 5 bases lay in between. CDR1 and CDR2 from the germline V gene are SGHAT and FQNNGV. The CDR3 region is CASSLVEDTQYF. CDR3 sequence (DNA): TGTGCCAGCAGCTTAGTAGAGGATACGCAGTATTTT.

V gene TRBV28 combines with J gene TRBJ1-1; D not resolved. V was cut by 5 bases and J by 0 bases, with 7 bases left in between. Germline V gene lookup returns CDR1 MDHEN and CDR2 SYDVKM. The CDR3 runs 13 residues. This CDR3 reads CASSPEMNTEAFF. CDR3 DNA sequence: TGTGCCAGCAGTCCTGAGATGAACACTGAAGCTTTCTTT.

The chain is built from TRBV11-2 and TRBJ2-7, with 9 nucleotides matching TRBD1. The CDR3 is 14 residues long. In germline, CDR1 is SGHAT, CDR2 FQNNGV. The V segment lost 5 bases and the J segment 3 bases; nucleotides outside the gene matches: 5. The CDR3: CASSPRDRDYEQYF. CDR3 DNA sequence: TGTGCCAGCAGCCCCCGGGACAGGGACTACGAGCAGTACTTC.

CDR3 loop: CASSVVVDSFSYNEQFF. The CDR3 DNA sequence: TGTGCCAGCAGCGTAGTTGTCGACAGCTTCTCCTACAATGAGCAGTTCTTC. The V and J genes are TRBV9 and TRBJ2-1; tentative D call: TRBD1 (5 bases). CDR3 size: 17 residues. With 0 bases removed from V and 0 bases from J, the gap between germline ends came to 13 bases. The germline gives CDR1 SGDLS, CDR2 YYNGEE.

The CDR3 loop reads CASSLGRTNTDTQYF. The CDR3, as DNA: TGTGCCAGCAGCTTAGGAAGGACAAACACAGATACGCAGTATTTT. This sequence joins TRBV11-3 and TRBJ2-3, with D possibly matching TRBD1 (5 bases). The CDR3 has 15 amino acids. CDR1 is SGHNT, CDR2 YENEEA, per germline. V dropped 1 base and J dropped 2 bases, with 10 bases sitting between them.

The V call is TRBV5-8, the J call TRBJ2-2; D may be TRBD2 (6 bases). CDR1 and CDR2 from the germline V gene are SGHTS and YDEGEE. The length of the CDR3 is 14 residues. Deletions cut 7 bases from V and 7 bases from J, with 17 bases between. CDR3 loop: CASVGGGKYGELFF. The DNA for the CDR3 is TGTGCCAGCGTCGGAGGCGGGAAGTACGGGGAGCTGTTTTTT.

This chain's CDR3 is CASSQDSGTGRYEQYF. CDR3 nucleotides: TGCGCCAGCAGCCAAGACTCCGGGACAGGGAGGTACGAGCAGTACTTC. The V and J genes are TRBV4-1 and TRBJ2-7, with 9 bases aligning to TRBD1. Unmatched junction bases numbered 7, after V lost 0 bases and J lost 4 bases. The CDR3 loop spans 16 amino acids. CDR1 is MGHRA and CDR2 is YSYEKL in the germline V gene.

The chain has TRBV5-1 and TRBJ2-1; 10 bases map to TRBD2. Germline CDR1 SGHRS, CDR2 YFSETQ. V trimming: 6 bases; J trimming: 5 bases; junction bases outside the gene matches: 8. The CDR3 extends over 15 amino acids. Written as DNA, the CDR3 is TGCGCCAGCACAAATCGGCTAGCGGGAGACAATGAGCAGTTCTTC. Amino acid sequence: CASTNRLAGDNEQFF.

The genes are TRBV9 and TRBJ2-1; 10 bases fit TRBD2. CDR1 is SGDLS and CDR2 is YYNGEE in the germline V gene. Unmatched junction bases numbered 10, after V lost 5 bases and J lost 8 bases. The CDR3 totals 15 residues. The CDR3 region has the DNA TGTGCCAGCAGGCGAGGTCTAGCGGGAGAGTATGAGCAGTTCTTC. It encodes CASRRGLAGEYEQFF.

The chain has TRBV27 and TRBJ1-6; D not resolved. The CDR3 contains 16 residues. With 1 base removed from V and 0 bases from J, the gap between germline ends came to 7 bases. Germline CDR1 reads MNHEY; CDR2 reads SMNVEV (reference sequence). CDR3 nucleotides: TGTGCCAGCAGTTTATTTGGGAGCTCCTATAATTCACCCCTCCACTTT. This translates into CASSLFGSSYNSPLHF.

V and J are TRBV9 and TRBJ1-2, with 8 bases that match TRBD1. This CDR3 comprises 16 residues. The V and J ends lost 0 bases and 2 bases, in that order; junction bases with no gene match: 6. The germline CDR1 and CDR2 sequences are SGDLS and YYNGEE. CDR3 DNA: TGTGCCAGCAGCGTAGACCCCGGACAGGGCAACTATGGCTACACCTTC. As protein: CASSVDPGQGNYGYTF.

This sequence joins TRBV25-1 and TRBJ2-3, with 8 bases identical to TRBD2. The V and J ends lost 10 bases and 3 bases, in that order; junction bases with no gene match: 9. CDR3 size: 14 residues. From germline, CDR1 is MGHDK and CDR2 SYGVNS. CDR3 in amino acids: CATDPGLGTDTQYF. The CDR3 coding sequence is TGTGCCACCGATCCGGGACTAGGGACAGATACGCAGTATTTT.

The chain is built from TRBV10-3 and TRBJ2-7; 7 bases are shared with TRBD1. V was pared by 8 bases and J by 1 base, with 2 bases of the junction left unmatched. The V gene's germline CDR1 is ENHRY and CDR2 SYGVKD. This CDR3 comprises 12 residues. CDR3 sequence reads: CAISGQSYEQYF. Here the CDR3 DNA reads TGTGCCATCTCGGGACAGTCCTACGAGCAGTACTTC.